One and the same sample provided the 22 T cell receptor beta chains below, sequenced in a study of kidney transplant recipient with SARS-CoV-2 infection. TCRdb ran MiXCR on the reads and lists one entry per CDR3 protein. The sample lists roughly 230,000 distinct CDR3 sequences, around 26% occurring once. Sequences were derived from a blood sample, sampled at baseline and on day 111 from a kidney transplant recipient. These receptors came from a male patient aged 30 to 39 who had COVID-19 and was a kidney transplant recipient. Some T cells could come from the graft donor.

This clonotype was seen more than once but under ten times. The gene calls are TRBV7-3 and TRBJ2-3, with 10 positions matching TRBD2. This CDR3 is built from 16 residues. Unmatched junction bases numbered 4, after V lost 4 bases and J lost 0 bases. From germline, CDR1 is SGHTA and CDR2 FQGTGA. The DNA for the CDR3 is TGTGCCAGCAGCTCCGGACTAGCGGCTAGCACAGATACGCAGTATTTT. It is translated as CASSSGLAASTDTQYF.

Turning to this clonotype: A much larger clone differs from this one at a single base, so this may be a read error. The chain links TRBV19 to TRBJ1-4; D is perhaps TRBD1 (5 bases). Germline V gene lookup returns CDR1 LNHDA and CDR2 SQIVND (reference sequence). The CDR3 consists of 14 residues. V gave up 11 bases and J gave up 6 bases, with 19 bases separating them. In DNA, the CDR3 is TGTGCCGGCACCGAGGGGCAGCAGCATGAAAAACTGTTTTTT. Residues: CAGTEGQQHEKLFF. Full variable domain (outside the CDR3, taken from reference TRBV19 and TRBJ1-4): DGGITQSPKYLFRKEGQNVTLSCEQNLNHDAMYWYRQDPGQGLRLIYYSQIVNDFQKGDIAEGYSVSREKKESFPLTVTSAQKNPTAFYLCAGTEGQQHEKLFFGSGTQLSVL.

As regards this clonotype: A read error may explain this, as a much larger clone is one base away. The chain recombines TRBV20-1 with TRBJ1-2; TRBD1 aligns across 8 bases. Per germline, CDR1 DFQATT and CDR2 SNEGSKA (reference sequence). The CDR3 contains 16 residues. The CDR3 DNA reads as TGCAATGCTAGACCACTCTTCGGACAGGGATGGTATGGCTACACCTTC. It specifies CNARPLFGQGWYGYTF.

This clonotype has at least ten counts. The genes are TRBV5-6 and TRBJ1-5; 8 bases map to TRBD1. V shed 4 bases, J shed 0 bases, and the junction held 12 bases outside the gene matches. Germline V CDR1 and CDR2: SGHDT, YYEEEE. The length of the CDR3 is 18 residues. In DNA form, the CDR3 reads TGTGCCAGCAGCAGCACAGGGGGTTGGTTGGATAGCAATCAGCCCCAGCATTTT. Its protein product is CASSSTGGWLDSNQPQHF.

About this clonotype: A much larger clone differs from this one at a single base, so this may be a read error. The chain combines TRBV30 with TRBJ2-7; D unresolved. The CDR3 has 13 amino acids. The germline V gene encodes CDR1 GTSNPN and CDR2 SVGIG (reference sequence). V lost 2 bases and J lost 5, with 13 bases in between. The CDR3, as DNA: TGTGCCTGGAGTATGGGCACGACCCACGAGCAGTACTTC. This codes for CAWSMGTTHEQYF.

The V and J genes are TRBV3-1 and TRBJ2-7, with D unresolved. Trimming removed 5 bases at V and 5 bases at J, with 25 bases between. From germline, CDR1 is LGHDT and CDR2 YNNKEL (reference sequence). The CDR3 sequence is 17 residues long. CDR3 sequence (DNA): TGTGCCAGCAGCTTTAGCCCCTCCCATTTCGTGTTAGACGAGCAGTACTTC. Translation gives CASSFSPSHFVLDEQYF.

In its sample, this clonotype was seen many times. This chain connects TRBV3-1 to TRBJ1-3; D gene unclear. The CDR3 loop spans 17 amino acids. With 0 bases removed from V and 2 bases from J, the gap between germline ends came to 14 bases. Germline loops: CDR1 LGHDT, CDR2 YNNKEL (reference sequence). The CDR3 DNA reads as TGTGCCAGCAGCCAAGATGGGAGCTCATCGACTGGAAACACCATATATTTT. It translates to CASSQDGSSSTGNTIYF.

Ten or more counts support this clonotype. This chain links TRBV30 with TRBJ1-4; TRBD1 is a possible D gene (6 bases). The CDR3 contains 14 residues. Germline V gene lookup returns CDR1 GTSNPN and CDR2 SVGIG (reference sequence). The germline V and J ends were trimmed by 2 bases and 8 bases, with 15 bases remaining between them. The DNA of the CDR3 is TGTGCCTGGAGTAAGGGGACAATGACGGAAAAACTGTTTTTT. Protein sequence: CAWSKGTMTEKLFF.

To note about this clonotype: This may arise from a read error, as a much more abundant clone is one base away. J is TRBJ2-7 and V is TRBV5-5; D is perhaps TRBD1 or TRBD2 (5 bases each). The V and J ends lost 2 bases and 9 bases respectively, with 15 bases between them. Germline CDR1 and CDR2: SGHKS and YYEKEE (reference sequence). The CDR3 spans 13 residues. The DNA of the CDR3 is TGTGCCAGCAGCTTAGAGCCCAGGGCGGGGCAGTACTTC. Translating it yields CASSLEPRAGQYF.

This clonotype was observed at least ten times. The chain couples TRBV14 to TRBJ1-1; the D is unclear. Germline CDR1 is SGHDN and CDR2 is FVKESK. The CDR3 runs to 13 residues. The V gene lost 4 bases and the J gene lost 4 bases, with 10 bases spanning the gap. The CDR3, as DNA: TGTGCCAGCAGCCCCGCACCGAGCACTGAAGCTTTCTTT. Translating it yields CASSPAPSTEAFF. The full variable domain, in which reference TRBV14 and TRBJ1-1 provide the parts outside the CDR3, is EAGVTQFPSHSVIEKGQTVTLRCDPISGHDNLYWYRRVMGKEIKFLLHFVKESKQDESGMPNNRFLAERTGGTYSTLKVQPAELEDSGVYFCASSPAPSTEAFFGQGTRLTVV.

The table lists this clonotype with many counts. This chain links TRBV12-3 or TRBV12-4 with TRBJ2-7; 8 bases map to TRBD1. Trimming took 4 bases from V and 2 from J; bases not matched to a gene: 7. This CDR3 contains 15 residues. In DNA, the CDR3 is TGTGCCAGCAGTTCCACCGGGACAGGTCCCTACGAGCAGTACTTC. Amino acid sequence: CASSSTGTGPYEQYF.

This clonotype was recorded many times. This chain joins TRBV29-1 and TRBJ2-2; the D is unclear. Germline loops: CDR1 SQVTM, CDR2 ANQGSEA. V lost 4 bases and J 6 bases, leaving 12 bases between the germline ends. The CDR3 covers 13 residues. The CDR3 loop reads CSVVQGSAGELFF. The CDR3 region has the DNA TGCAGCGTTGTACAAGGGTCTGCCGGGGAGCTGTTTTTT.

In this sample, this clonotype turned up many times. The CDR3 sequence: CAIEDSSYEQYF. As DNA, the CDR3 is TGTGCCATCGAGGACAGCTCCTACGAGCAGTACTTC. The rearrangement joins TRBV10-3 to TRBJ2-7, with TRBD1 as a possible D gene (6 bases). There are 12 residues in the CDR3. Germline-derived CDR1 and CDR2 are ENHRY and SYGVKD. V was shortened by 8 bases and J by 0 bases, with 8 bases between the two germline ends.

This clonotype came up once. This may be a read error: a much more frequent sequence differs by one nucleotide. V and J are TRBV28 and TRBJ1-5; the D is unclear. This CDR3 contains 12 residues. The V gene's germline CDR1 is MDHEN and CDR2 SYDVKM. The CDR3 loop is CTSKRANQPQHF. The DNA of the CDR3 is TGTACCAGCAAAAGGGCTAATCAGCCCCAGCATTTT. The complete variable domain, with remaining parts taken from reference TRBV28 and TRBJ1-5, reads DVKVTQSSRYLVKRTGEKVFLECVQDMDHENMFWYRQDPGLGLRLIYFSYDVKMKEKGDIPEGYSVSREKKERFSLILESASTNQTSMYLCTSKRANQPQHFGDGTRLSIL.

Worth noting for this clonotype: Just one base apart from a much larger clone, this may be a read error. The chain combines TRBV9 with TRBJ1-6, with 7 nucleotides matching TRBD1. This CDR3 is 17 amino acids long. Germline V lookup: CDR1 SGDLS, CDR2 YYNGEE. CDR3 sequence: CASGVGGGTVGNSPLHF. CDR3 in DNA: TGTGCCAGCGGCGTAGGAGGAGGGACAGTGGGTAATTCACCCCTCCACTTT.

A remark on this clonotype: A much larger clone is a single base away; this may be a read error. The V call is TRBV6-5, the J call TRBJ2-2, with TRBD2 matching over 7 bases. There are 14 residues in the CDR3. Germline lookup yields CDR1 MNHEY and CDR2 SVGAGI. The DNA for the CDR3 is TGTGCCAGCAGTTACCGGGGGTCGAGCGGGGAGATGTTTTTT. Translating it yields CASSYRGSSGEMFF.

This clonotype was counted ten times or more. The V and J genes are TRBV7-2 and TRBJ2-1; 10 bases fit TRBD1. The CDR3 length is 18 residues. V lost 2 bases, J lost 5 bases, and 12 bases stayed unmatched. Per the germline V gene, CDR1 is SGHTA and CDR2 is FQGNSA. The CDR3 DNA reads as TGTGCCAGCAGCTTATGGCGGGCCGGGACAGGGGCCCACAATGAGCAGTTCTTC. Amino acids: CASSLWRAGTGAHNEQFF.

This clonotype was observed a few times. The chain links TRBV6-4 to TRBJ1-2; D gene unclear. Germline loops: CDR1 MRHNA, CDR2 SNTAGT. The V end lost 5 bases, the J end lost 4 bases, and 23 bases lay between the germline ends. This CDR3 is 17 amino acids long. In DNA form, the CDR3 reads TGTGCCAGCAGTCAGGAGAGCTCACACGGAAAGACCTATGGCTACACCTTC. Translating it yields CASSQESSHGKTYGYTF.

This chain uses TRBV18 with TRBJ2-3; 7 positions agree with TRBD1. Germline-derived CDR1 and CDR2 are KGHSH and LQKENI. This CDR3 region has 13 residues. The V and J ends lost 5 bases and 1 base, in that order; junction bases with no gene match: 0. The CDR3 nucleotides read TGTGCCAGCTCAACAGGGGGCACAGATACGCAGTATTTT. This translates into CASSTGGTDTQYF.

This clonotype was detected ten times or more. The rearrangement joins TRBV4-1 to TRBJ2-2; TRBD1 might be the D (6 bases). Germline CDR1 and CDR2: MGHRA and YSYEKL. The CDR3 sequence is 16 residues long. V lost 0 bases to trimming and J lost 1 base, with 9 bases between them. The CDR3 reads CASSQELGQNTGELFF. The CDR3 DNA is TGCGCCAGCAGCCAAGAATTGGGACAGAACACCGGGGAGCTGTTTTTT.

This clonotype has ten or more counts. The chain carries TRBV4-3 and TRBJ2-4; 14 bases line up with TRBD2. The last part of the DNA fits TRBJ2-6 better; the J call may be wrong. Germline V gene data show CDR1 as LGHNA and CDR2 as YSLEER. The CDR3 has 18 amino acids. This chain's CDR3 is CASSQEGLAGVGANVLTF. As DNA, the CDR3 is TGCGCCAGCAGCCAAGAGGGACTAGCGGGAGTTGGGGCCAACGTCCTGACTTTC.

This clonotype was picked up many times. V usage is TRBV19 and J usage is TRBJ1-2; D gene ambiguous. CDR3 length: 17 residues. Germline loops: CDR1 LNHDA, CDR2 SQIVND (reference sequence). The V and J ends lost 4 bases and 4 bases respectively, with 22 bases between them. CDR3 in amino acids: CASSNSETNRKTYGYTF. Here the CDR3 DNA reads TGTGCCAGTAGTAACAGCGAGACAAATCGAAAGACCTATGGCTACACCTTC. The full variable domain, with the rest looked up from reference TRBV19 and TRBJ1-2, is DGGITQSPKYLFRKEGQNVTLSCEQNLNHDAMYWYRQDPGQGLRLIYYSQIVNDFQKGDIAEGYSVSREKKESFPLTVTSAQKNPTAFYLCASSNSETNRKTYGYTFGSGTRLTVV.